This T cell receptor (beta chain) is from a study of Ad26.COV2.S vaccination and SARS-CoV-2 variants (dated by TCRdb to the early 2020s). Study-level background: Vaccine-arm donors came from COV1001, a multicentre, randomized, double-blind, placebo-controlled phase I-IIa trial of Ad26.COV2.S in healthy adults. Ad26.COV2.S was given intramuscularly at 5x10^10 or 1x10^11 viral particles, as a single shot or as two shots 56 days apart. TCRbeta repertoire sequencing served as the tool for gauging how specific and how broad the SARS-CoV-2-reactive T cell receptors were following Ad26.COV2.S vaccination. The TCR-sequenced set comprised approximately 32 samples: around 20 Ad26.COV2.S vaccine recipients, 5 placebo recipients and 8 SARS-CoV-2 convalescent individuals. Trial participants were randomized into five groups of five: low-dose or high-dose Ad26.COV2.S given once or twice, or placebo on both occasions. Throughout the experiments and outcome assessment, investigators stayed blinded to trial group allocation.

Interpreted using the paper, the treatment or condition label stands for: 15 to 20 received Ad26.COV2.S at low or high dose, single or two shots; roughly 5 received placebo; per-sample allocation not given. Repertoires of vaccine and placebo recipients were sequenced from samples collected on day 63 after the first injection. Cohort 1b enrolled 25 to 30 adults aged 18-55 years at a single site in Boston, USA, between 29 July and 7 August 2020. Ad26.COV2.S consisted of a replication-incompetent adenovirus type 26 vector by which a prefusion-stabilized SARS-CoV-2 spike protein from the original Wuhan strain was expressed. The investigation overall reported the following: Comparing responses between vaccine doses or regimens was not something the study was powered to do. Substantial breadth of spike-specific CD8+ and CD4+ T cell responses was reported after vaccination. The authors noted that the TCR breadth and depth analyses may have underestimated total T cell responses. Non-spike TCR breadth was comparable between vaccine and placebo recipients, consistent with the vaccine containing only spike. Spike-specific TCR breadth was higher in Ad26.COV2.S recipients than in placebo recipients (P = 0.0014).

The CDR3 runs 14 amino acids, cysteine and phenylalanine included. The only DNA kept is the CDR3, 42 bases in frame from the first base. V loses 6 bases, J loses 2 bases, and the germline ends lie 13 bases apart. CDR1 and CDR2, looked up from the germline V gene, are MDHEN and SYDVKM. With respect to this clone: Its antigen specificity is not known. Base qualities are not provided; no much larger clone lies one nucleotide away.

TCRbeta CDR3 regions were sequenced with the immunoSEQ Assay. After extraction, genomic DNA underwent amplification by bias-controlled multiplex PCR, followed by high-throughput sequencing. The study's processing was this. Collapsing and filtering of sequences were performed to quantify the absolute abundance of each unique TCRbeta CDR3 region. T cell fraction was estimated by normalizing TCRbeta template counts to usable DNA, which was measured by amplifying reference genes present in all nucleated cells. Repertoire TCRs were annotated as SARS-CoV-2-specific by exact matching of V gene, CDR3 amino acid sequence and J gene to a known reactive TCR set. The reference SARS-CoV-2 TCR set was derived from MIRA and filtered for enrichment in COVID-19-positive ImmuneCODE repertoires, a step that removed public or cross-reactive TCRs. Based on the MIRA antigens, annotated TCRs were further analysed at the level of specific ORF or position within ORF. Depth was the summed frequency of annotated unique rearrangements, while breadth was defined as annotated unique rearrangements over total unique productive rearrangements. TCR breadth was compared between groups using two-sided Wilcoxon rank-sum tests. TCRdb stores this immuneACCESS table with in-frame sequences only. Part of the clones is absent; in the studies checked, under half of the shortfall reflects unresolved V genes, and no reason is known for the rest. Clonal size and the V and J genes are those of that table, whereas D and trimming came from the DNA. The sample table records 350,000 to 500,000 clones; roughly 88% of these occur just once. Less than 4% of the sample is held by the ten biggest clonotypes.

The TCR comes from a person aged 18 to 59 who received the Ad26.COV2.S COVID-19 vaccine or a placebo. The sequences come from peripheral blood, collected in a trial of Ad26.COV2.S vaccine versus placebo. Recombination connected TRBV28 to TRBJ2-5; the D segment cannot be called with confidence. The CDR3 corresponds to CASRTAGLQETQYF. The DNA is TGTGCCAGCAGAACGGCTGGTCTTCAAGAGACCCAGTACTTC.